This is a list of T cell receptor beta chains from one sample in a study of post-analysis software for immune sequencing data. TCRdb redid the calling of the PCR reads with MiXCR, one entry per CDR3 protein. Of about 770,000 distinct CDR3 sequences detected, 46% appear once; the ten largest clones hold 4.9%. Sequencing was performed on blood. The origin of the receptors is a girl aged 5-17 years with multiple sclerosis. Both conserved end residues are part of each CDR3. The order of the fields is J gene, D gene, clone size, V gene, CDR3 protein, CDR3 DNA. D genes are given only for firm matches. Not all rows give a size; the values are once, few, many and, for expanded clones, a class.

j_call: TRBJ2-7
d_call: TRBD1
clone_size: few
v_call: TRBV28
cdr3_aa: CASSSHQRGRYEQYF
cdr3_nt: TGTGCCAGCAGTTCTCATCAGAGGGGGCGGTACGAGCAGTACTTC

j_call: TRBJ1-2
d_call: -
clone_size: -
v_call: TRBV11-2
cdr3_aa: CASSPPRTELMYGYTF
cdr3_nt: TGTGCCAGCAGCCCTCCACGGACGGAGCTAATGTATGGCTACACCTTC

j_call: TRBJ1-1
d_call: TRBD1
clone_size: few
v_call: TRBV9
cdr3_aa: CASSVGQGFTEAFF
cdr3_nt: TGTGCCAGCAGCGTAGGACAGGGGTTCACTGAAGCTTTCTTT

j_call: TRBJ2-3
d_call: TRBD2
clone_size: -
v_call: TRBV5-1
cdr3_aa: CASSASGRAEISTDTQYF
cdr3_nt: TGCGCCAGCAGCGCAAGCGGGAGGGCCGAAATAAGCACAGATACGCAGTATTTT

j_call: TRBJ2-7
d_call: -
clone_size: few
v_call: TRBV7-2
cdr3_aa: CASSLGDRFSSYEQYF
cdr3_nt: TGTGCCAGCAGCTTAGGTGATCGATTTAGCTCCTACGAGCAGTACTTC

j_call: TRBJ2-7
d_call: TRBD2
clone_size: few
v_call: TRBV28
cdr3_aa: CASSSPRLANTYEQYF
cdr3_nt: TGTGCCAGCAGCTCCCCCCGACTAGCGAATACCTACGAGCAGTACTTC

j_call: TRBJ2-7
d_call: -
clone_size: -
v_call: TRBV7-9
cdr3_aa: CASSKQGYEQYF
cdr3_nt: TGTGCCAGCAGCAAGCAGGGTTACGAGCAGTACTTC

j_call: TRBJ1-1
d_call: -
clone_size: -
v_call: TRBV12-3/TRBV12-4
cdr3_aa: CASSPVKQGKAFF
cdr3_nt: TGTGCCAGCAGTCCAGTCAAACAGGGAAAAGCTTTCTTT

j_call: TRBJ2-3
d_call: -
clone_size: -
v_call: TRBV28
cdr3_aa: CASGLPGDTQYF
cdr3_nt: TGTGCCTCGGGACTTCCCGGGGATACGCAGTATTTT

j_call: TRBJ2-1
d_call: -
clone_size: -
v_call: TRBV29-1
cdr3_aa: CSVTLVQYNEQFF
cdr3_nt: TGCAGCGTCACTCTGGTGCAGTACAATGAGCAGTTCTTC

j_call: TRBJ2-1
d_call: -
clone_size: -
v_call: TRBV29-1
cdr3_aa: CSLGAGNEQFF
cdr3_nt: TGCAGCTTGGGGGCGGGGAATGAGCAGTTCTTC

j_call: TRBJ2-4
d_call: -
clone_size: few
v_call: TRBV6-5
cdr3_aa: CASSGGAKNIQYF
cdr3_nt: TGTGCCAGCTCAGGGGGGGCCAAAAACATTCAGTACTTC

j_call: TRBJ2-7
d_call: TRBD2
clone_size: few
v_call: TRBV20-1
cdr3_aa: CSASPATSDEQYF
cdr3_nt: TGCAGTGCTAGCCCCGCAACTAGCGACGAGCAGTACTTC

j_call: TRBJ2-5
d_call: -
clone_size: -
v_call: TRBV5-6
cdr3_aa: CASSLFARLVNQETQYF
cdr3_nt: TGTGCCAGCAGCCTCTTCGCGAGGCTGGTTAACCAAGAGACCCAGTACTTC

j_call: TRBJ2-1
d_call: -
clone_size: -
v_call: TRBV3-1
cdr3_aa: CASSQDSSSVPNEQFF
cdr3_nt: TGTGCCAGCAGCCAAGATTCGTCTAGCGTACCCAATGAGCAGTTCTTC

j_call: TRBJ2-1
d_call: TRBD2
clone_size: few
v_call: TRBV20-1
cdr3_aa: CSARDPGLVYNEQFF
cdr3_nt: TGCAGTGCTAGAGATCCGGGACTAGTTTACAATGAGCAGTTCTTC

j_call: TRBJ2-1
d_call: -
clone_size: -
v_call: TRBV29-1
cdr3_aa: CSVDRDDNEQFF
cdr3_nt: TGCAGCGTGGACCGGGACGACAATGAGCAGTTCTTC

j_call: TRBJ2-7
d_call: -
clone_size: -
v_call: TRBV7-9
cdr3_aa: CASSLENRVGVEQYF
cdr3_nt: TGTGCCAGCAGCTTAGAGAACAGGGTGGGTGTCGAGCAGTACTTC

j_call: TRBJ2-5
d_call: -
clone_size: -
v_call: TRBV20-1
cdr3_aa: CSANMDSIQETQYF
cdr3_nt: TGCAGTGCTAATATGGACAGCATCCAAGAGACCCAGTACTTC

j_call: TRBJ2-6
d_call: -
clone_size: -
v_call: TRBV7-3
cdr3_aa: CASSLTGGGDAYSGANVLTF
cdr3_nt: TGTGCCAGCAGCTTAACTGGGGGTGGTGACGCCTACTCTGGGGCCAACGTCCTGACTTTC

j_call: TRBJ1-2
d_call: -
clone_size: -
v_call: TRBV5-6
cdr3_aa: CASRASGWGYTF
cdr3_nt: TGTGCCAGCAGGGCGTCCGGATGGGGCTACACCTTC

j_call: TRBJ2-4
d_call: -
clone_size: -
v_call: TRBV6-5
cdr3_aa: CASSYDARDQNIQYF
cdr3_nt: TGTGCCAGCAGTTACGATGCTAGGGACCAAAACATTCAGTACTTC

j_call: TRBJ1-1
d_call: -
clone_size: few
v_call: TRBV29-1
cdr3_aa: CSVARRLDTEAFF
cdr3_nt: TGCAGCGTTGCAAGGCGTTTGGACACTGAAGCTTTCTTT

j_call: TRBJ2-5
d_call: -
clone_size: -
v_call: TRBV29-1
cdr3_aa: CSVNRVGETRYF
cdr3_nt: TGCAGCGTTAACAGGGTGGGAGAGACCCGGTACTTC

j_call: TRBJ2-7
d_call: TRBD2
clone_size: -
v_call: TRBV4-3
cdr3_aa: CASSQGASGYEQYF
cdr3_nt: TGCGCCAGCAGCCAAGGCGCTAGCGGCTACGAGCAGTACTTC

j_call: TRBJ2-7
d_call: -
clone_size: -
v_call: TRBV24-1
cdr3_aa: CATSQGRSSYNEQYF
cdr3_nt: TGTGCCACCAGCCAGGGGCGAAGCTCCTACAATGAGCAGTACTTC

j_call: TRBJ1-1
d_call: -
clone_size: -
v_call: TRBV5-5
cdr3_aa: CASSPEGFEAFF
cdr3_nt: TGTGCCAGCAGCCCGGAGGGGTTTGAAGCTTTCTTT

j_call: TRBJ2-5
d_call: -
clone_size: few
v_call: TRBV21-1
cdr3_aa: CASSKTRRAETQYF
cdr3_nt: TGTGCCAGCAGCAAAACAAGAAGGGCGGAGACCCAGTACTTC

j_call: TRBJ2-3
d_call: TRBD2
clone_size: -
v_call: TRBV20-1
cdr3_aa: CSARALKPGLALTDTQYF
cdr3_nt: TGCAGTGCTAGGGCTCTCAAACCGGGACTAGCGTTGACAGATACGCAGTATTTT